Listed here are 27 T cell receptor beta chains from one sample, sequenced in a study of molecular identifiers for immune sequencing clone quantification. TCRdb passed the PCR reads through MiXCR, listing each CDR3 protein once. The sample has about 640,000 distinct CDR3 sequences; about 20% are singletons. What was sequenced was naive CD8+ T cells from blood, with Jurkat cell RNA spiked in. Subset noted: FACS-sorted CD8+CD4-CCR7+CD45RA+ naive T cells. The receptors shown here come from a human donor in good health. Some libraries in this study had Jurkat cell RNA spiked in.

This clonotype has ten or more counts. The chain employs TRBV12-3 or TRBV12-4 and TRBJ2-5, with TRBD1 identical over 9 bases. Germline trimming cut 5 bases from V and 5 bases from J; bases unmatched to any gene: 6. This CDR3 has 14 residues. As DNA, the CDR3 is TGTGCCAGCAGTCCAGACAGGGGGTGGGAGACCCAGTACTTC. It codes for CASSPDRGWETQYF.

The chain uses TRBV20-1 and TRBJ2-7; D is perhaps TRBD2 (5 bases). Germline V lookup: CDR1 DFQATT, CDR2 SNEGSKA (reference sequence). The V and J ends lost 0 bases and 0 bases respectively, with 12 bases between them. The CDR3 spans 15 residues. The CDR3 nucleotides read TGCAGTGCTAGAGATTTGAGGGAGAGCTCCTACGAGCAGTACTTC. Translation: CSARDLRESSYEQYF.

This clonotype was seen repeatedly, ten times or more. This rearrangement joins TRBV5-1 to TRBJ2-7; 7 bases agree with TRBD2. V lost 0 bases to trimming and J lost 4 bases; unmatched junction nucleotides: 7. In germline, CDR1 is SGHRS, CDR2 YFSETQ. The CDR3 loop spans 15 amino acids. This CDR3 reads CASSLVPAGDYEQYF. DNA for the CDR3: TGCGCCAGCAGCTTGGTTCCGGCGGGAGATTACGAGCAGTACTTC. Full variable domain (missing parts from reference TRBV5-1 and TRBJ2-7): KAGVTQTPRYLIKTRGQQVTLSCSPISGHRSVSWYQQTPGQGLQFLFEYFSETQRNKGNFPGRFSGRQFSNSRSEMNVSTLELGDSALYLCASSLVPAGDYEQYFGPGTRLTVT.

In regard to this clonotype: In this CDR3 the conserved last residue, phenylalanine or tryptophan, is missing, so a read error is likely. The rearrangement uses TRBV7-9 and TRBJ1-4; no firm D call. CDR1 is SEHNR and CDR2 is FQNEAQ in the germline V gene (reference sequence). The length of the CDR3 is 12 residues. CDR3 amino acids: CASSFTDEKLFL. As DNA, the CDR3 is TGTGCCAGCAGCTTCACCGATGAGAAACTGTTTTTG.

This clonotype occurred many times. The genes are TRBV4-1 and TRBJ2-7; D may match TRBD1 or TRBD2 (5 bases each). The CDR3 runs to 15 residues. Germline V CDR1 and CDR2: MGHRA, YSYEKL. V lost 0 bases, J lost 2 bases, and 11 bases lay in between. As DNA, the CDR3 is TGCGCCAGCAGCCAAGAGGGGGTCGGCGCCTACGAGCAGTACTTC. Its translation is CASSQEGVGAYEQYF.

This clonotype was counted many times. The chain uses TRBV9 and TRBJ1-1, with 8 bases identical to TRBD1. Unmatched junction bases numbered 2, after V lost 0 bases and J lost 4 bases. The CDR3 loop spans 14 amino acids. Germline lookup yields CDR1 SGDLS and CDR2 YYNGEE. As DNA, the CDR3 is TGTGCCAGCAGCGTAGCAGGGGGCATCACTGAAGCTTTCTTT. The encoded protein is CASSVAGGITEAFF.

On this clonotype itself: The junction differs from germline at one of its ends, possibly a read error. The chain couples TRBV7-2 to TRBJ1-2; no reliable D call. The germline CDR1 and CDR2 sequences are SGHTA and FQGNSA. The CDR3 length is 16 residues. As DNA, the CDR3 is TGTGCCGGCAGGCCCGCCCCCGCGGCTTCTAACTATGGCTACACCTTC. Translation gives CAGRPAPAASNYGYTF.

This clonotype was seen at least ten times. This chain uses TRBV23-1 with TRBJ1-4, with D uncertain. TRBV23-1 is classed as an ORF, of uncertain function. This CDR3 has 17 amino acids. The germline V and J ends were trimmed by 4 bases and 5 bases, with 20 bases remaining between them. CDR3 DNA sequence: TGCGCCAGCAGTCTACATTGGAGAGAGGAACCGAATGAAAAACTGTTTTTT. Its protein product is CASSLHWREEPNEKLFF.

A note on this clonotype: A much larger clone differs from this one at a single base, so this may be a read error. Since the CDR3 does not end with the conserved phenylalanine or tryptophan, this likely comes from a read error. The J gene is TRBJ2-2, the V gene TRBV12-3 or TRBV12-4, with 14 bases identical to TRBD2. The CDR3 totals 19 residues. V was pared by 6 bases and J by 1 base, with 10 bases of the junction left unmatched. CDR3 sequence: CASSLDPGTSGRNTGELFL. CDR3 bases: TGTGCCAGCAGCCTAGACCCAGGGACTAGCGGGAGGAACACCGGGGAGCTGTTTCTT.

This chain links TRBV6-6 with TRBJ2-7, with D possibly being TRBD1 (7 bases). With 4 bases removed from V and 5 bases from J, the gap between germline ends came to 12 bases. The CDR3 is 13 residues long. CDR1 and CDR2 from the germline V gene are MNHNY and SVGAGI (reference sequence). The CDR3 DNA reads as TGTGCCAGCAGTTCAGGGGGGTCCCACGAGCAGTACTTC. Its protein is CASSSGGSHEQYF.

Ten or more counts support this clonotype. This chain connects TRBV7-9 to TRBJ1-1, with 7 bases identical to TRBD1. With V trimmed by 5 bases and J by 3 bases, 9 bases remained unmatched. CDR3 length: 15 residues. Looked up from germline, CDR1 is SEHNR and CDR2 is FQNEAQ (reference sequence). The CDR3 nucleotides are TGTGCCAGCAGCCGCGCCGGGACAGAGTACACTGAAGCTTTCTTT. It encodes CASSRAGTEYTEAFF.

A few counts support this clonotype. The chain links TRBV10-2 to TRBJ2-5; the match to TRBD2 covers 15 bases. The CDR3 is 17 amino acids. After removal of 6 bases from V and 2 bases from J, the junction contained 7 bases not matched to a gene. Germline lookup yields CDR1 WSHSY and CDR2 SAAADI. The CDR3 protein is CASSGGLAGGTQETQYF. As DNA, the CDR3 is TGCGCCAGCAGCGGGGGACTAGCGGGGGGAACGCAAGAGACCCAGTACTTC.

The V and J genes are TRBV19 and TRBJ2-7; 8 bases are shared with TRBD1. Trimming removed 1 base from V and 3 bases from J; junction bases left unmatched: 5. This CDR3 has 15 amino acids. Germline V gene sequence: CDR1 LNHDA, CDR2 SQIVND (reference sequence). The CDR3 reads CASSIGQGAFYEQYF. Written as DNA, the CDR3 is TGTGCCAGTAGTATAGGTCAGGGGGCCTTCTACGAGCAGTACTTC. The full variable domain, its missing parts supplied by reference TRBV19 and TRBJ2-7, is DGGITQSPKYLFRKEGQNVTLSCEQNLNHDAMYWYRQDPGQGLRLIYYSQIVNDFQKGDIAEGYSVSREKKESFPLTVTSAQKNPTAFYLCASSIGQGAFYEQYFGPGTRLTVT.

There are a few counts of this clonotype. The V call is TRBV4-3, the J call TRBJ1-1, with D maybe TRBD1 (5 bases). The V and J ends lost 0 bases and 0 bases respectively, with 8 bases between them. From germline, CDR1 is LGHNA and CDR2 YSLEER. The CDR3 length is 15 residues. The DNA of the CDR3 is TGCGCCAGCAGCCAAGAAGAGGGGATGAACACTGAAGCTTTCTTT. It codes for CASSQEEGMNTEAFF.

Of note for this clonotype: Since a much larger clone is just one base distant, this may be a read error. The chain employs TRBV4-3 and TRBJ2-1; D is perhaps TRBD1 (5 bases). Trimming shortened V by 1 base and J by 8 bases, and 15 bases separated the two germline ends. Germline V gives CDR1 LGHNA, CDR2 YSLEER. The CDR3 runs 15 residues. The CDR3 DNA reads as TGCGCCAGCAGCCAAGCCTCAGGGATTTACTATGAGCAGTTCTTC. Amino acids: CASSQASGIYYEQFF.

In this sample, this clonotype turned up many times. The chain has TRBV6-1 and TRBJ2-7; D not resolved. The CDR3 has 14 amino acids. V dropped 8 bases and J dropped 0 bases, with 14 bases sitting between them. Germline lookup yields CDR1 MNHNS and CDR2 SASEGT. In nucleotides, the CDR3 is TGTGCCAGCTCGGACGCCAGACTCTCCTACGAGCAGTACTTC. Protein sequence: CASSDARLSYEQYF.

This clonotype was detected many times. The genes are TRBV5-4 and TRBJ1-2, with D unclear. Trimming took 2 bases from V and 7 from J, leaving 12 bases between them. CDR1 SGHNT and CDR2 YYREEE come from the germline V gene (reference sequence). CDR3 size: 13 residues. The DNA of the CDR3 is TGTGCCAGCAGCTTTTGGGGTTCCCCTGGCTACACCTTC. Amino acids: CASSFWGSPGYTF.

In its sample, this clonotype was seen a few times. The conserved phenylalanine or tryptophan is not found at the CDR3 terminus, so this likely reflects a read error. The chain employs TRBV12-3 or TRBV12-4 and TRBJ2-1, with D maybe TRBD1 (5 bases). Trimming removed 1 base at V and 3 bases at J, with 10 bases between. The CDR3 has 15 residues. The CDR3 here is CASSLGRVSYNEQFL. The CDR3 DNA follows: TGTGCCAGCAGTTTAGGCAGGGTTAGCTACAATGAGCAGTTCCTC.

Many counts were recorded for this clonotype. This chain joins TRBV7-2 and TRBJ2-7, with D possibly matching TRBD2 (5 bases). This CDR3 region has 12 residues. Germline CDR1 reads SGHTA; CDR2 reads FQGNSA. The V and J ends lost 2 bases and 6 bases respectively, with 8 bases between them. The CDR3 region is CASSLFGVEQYF. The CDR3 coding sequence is TGTGCCAGCAGCTTATTCGGGGTCGAGCAGTACTTC.

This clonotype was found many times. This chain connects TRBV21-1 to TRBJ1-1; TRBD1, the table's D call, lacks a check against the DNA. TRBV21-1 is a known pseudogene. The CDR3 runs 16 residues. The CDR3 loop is CASSKGGDRVRTEAFF. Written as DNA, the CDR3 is TGTGCCAGCAGCAAAGGAGGAGACAGGGTTCGCACTGAAGCTTTCTTT.

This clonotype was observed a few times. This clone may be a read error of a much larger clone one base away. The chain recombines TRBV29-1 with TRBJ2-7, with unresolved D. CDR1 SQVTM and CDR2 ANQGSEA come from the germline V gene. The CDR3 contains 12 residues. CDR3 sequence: CSVRDINYEQCF. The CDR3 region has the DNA TGCAGCGTTCGTGACATAAACTACGAGCAGTGCTTC.

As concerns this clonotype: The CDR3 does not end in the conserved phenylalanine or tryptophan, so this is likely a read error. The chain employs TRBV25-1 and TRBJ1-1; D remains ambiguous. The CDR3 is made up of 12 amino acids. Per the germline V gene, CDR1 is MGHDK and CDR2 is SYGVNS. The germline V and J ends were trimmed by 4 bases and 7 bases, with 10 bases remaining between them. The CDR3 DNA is TGTGCCAGCAGTGCCTTGGGGTATGAAGCTTTCTCT. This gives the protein CASSALGYEAFS.

The CDR3 nucleotides read TGTGCCAGCAGTTTACAAGGGGAAGAGACCCAGTACTTC. Encoded protein: CASSLQGEETQYF. The V call is TRBV27, the J call TRBJ2-5, with a possible D match to TRBD1 (5 bases). Trimming shortened V by 2 bases and J by 3 bases, and 7 bases separated the two germline ends. Germline CDR1 MNHEY, CDR2 SMNVEV (reference sequence). This CDR3 spans 13 amino acids.

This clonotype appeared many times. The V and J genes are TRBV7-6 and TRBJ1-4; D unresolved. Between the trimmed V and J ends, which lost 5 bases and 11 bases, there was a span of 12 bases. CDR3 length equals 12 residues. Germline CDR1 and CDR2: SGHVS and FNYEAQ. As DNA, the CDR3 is TGTGCCAGCAGCCCCGGCCCGGGCAAACTGTTTTTT. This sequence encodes CASSPGPGKLFF.

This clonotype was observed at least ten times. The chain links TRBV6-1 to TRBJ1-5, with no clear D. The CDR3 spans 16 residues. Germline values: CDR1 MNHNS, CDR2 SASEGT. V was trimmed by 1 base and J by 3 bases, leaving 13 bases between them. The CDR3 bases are TGTGCCAGCAGTGAAGTCGCCCCTCCGTACAATCAGCCCCAGCATTTT. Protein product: CASSEVAPPYNQPQHF.

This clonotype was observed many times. CDR3 bases: TGTGCCAGCAGCAACCCGCAGGGGGCTAGCACAGATACGCAGTATTTT. Its protein product is CASSNPQGASTDTQYF. This chain connects TRBV13 to TRBJ2-3; TRBD1 matches 8 bases. Germline V gene sequence: CDR1 PRHDT, CDR2 FYEKMQ (reference sequence). The length of the CDR3 is 16 residues. V was pared by 5 bases and J by 0 bases, with 7 bases of the junction left unmatched.

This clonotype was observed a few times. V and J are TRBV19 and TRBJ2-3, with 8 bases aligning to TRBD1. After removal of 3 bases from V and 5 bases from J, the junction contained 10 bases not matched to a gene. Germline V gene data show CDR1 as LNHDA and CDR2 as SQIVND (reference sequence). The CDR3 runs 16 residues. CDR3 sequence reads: CASSIWAGGLEDTQYF. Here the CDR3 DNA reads TGTGCCAGTAGTATCTGGGCAGGGGGCTTGGAAGATACGCAGTATTTT. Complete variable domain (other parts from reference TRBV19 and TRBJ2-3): DGGITQSPKYLFRKEGQNVTLSCEQNLNHDAMYWYRQDPGQGLRLIYYSQIVNDFQKGDIAEGYSVSREKKESFPLTVTSAQKNPTAFYLCASSIWAGGLEDTQYFGPGTRLTVL.